Below, 10 T cell receptor beta chains from the same sample are listed, as sequenced in a study of blood T cell repertoires in COVID-19. The assay was immunoSEQ multiplex PCR, and TCRdb's table has in-frame clones only and misses some. The sample consists of 200,000 to 300,000 clones, 80% to 95% of them appearing once. The sample comprised peripheral blood. The receptors here all came from a man in his thirties or forties with COVID-19, enrolled during active disease.

The CDR3 reads CASSYEGAEAYGYTF. CDR3 bases: TGTGCCAGCAGTTACGAGGGGGCGGAGGCCTATGGCTACACCTTC. This chain connects TRBV6-5 to TRBJ1-2; TRBD1 matches 7 bases. Germline V CDR1 and CDR2: MNHEY, SVGAGI. The CDR3 spans 15 residues. Trimming removed 2 bases from V and 4 bases from J; junction bases left unmatched: 7.

Only one count was recorded for this clone. The same CDR3 can be traced to other DNA sequences in this sample. The CDR3 DNA sequence: TGTGCCAGTAGTATCCAGGTGAACACTGAAGCTTTCTTT. This sequence encodes CASSIQVNTEAFF. This chain joins TRBV19 and TRBJ1-1; D unresolved. The CDR3 length is 13 residues. CDR1 is LNHDA, CDR2 SQIVND, per germline (reference sequence). The V end lost 3 bases, the J end lost 0 bases, and 5 bases lay between the germline ends.

The sample holds one count of this clone. This chain links TRBV9 with TRBJ1-3; D not certain. The CDR3 totals 16 residues. Germline V lookup: CDR1 SGDLS, CDR2 YYNGEE. V was trimmed by 0 bases and J by 2 bases, leaving 12 bases between them. The CDR3 region has the DNA TGTGCCAGCAGCGTAGGAGCGGGAGTCACTGGAAACACCATATATTTT. Encoded protein: CASSVGAGVTGNTIYF.

The gene calls are TRBV19 and TRBJ2-5, with 7 bases identical to TRBD1. The germline gives CDR1 LNHDA, CDR2 SQIVND (reference sequence). The CDR3 is 15 amino acids. V was pared by 3 bases and J by 5 bases, with 9 bases of the junction left unmatched. The CDR3 here is CASSMVAGGLETQYF. DNA of the CDR3: TGTGCCAGTAGTATGGTGGCAGGGGGTTTGGAGACCCAGTACTTC.

This chain links TRBV2 with TRBJ2-1, with TRBD2 matching 8 bases. The CDR3 is 16 residues long. Germline values: CDR1 SNHLY, CDR2 FYNNEI. V shed 5 bases and J 3 bases; nucleotides not matched to a gene: 9. The CDR3 here is CASSTRAGANYNEQFF. CDR3 DNA sequence: TGTGCCAGCAGTACCCGAGCGGGGGCCAACTACAATGAGCAGTTCTTC.

V gene TRBV1 combines with J gene TRBJ2-7; the D call TRBD2 from the table was never checked on the DNA. TRBV1 is an annotated pseudogene. The CDR3 loop spans 16 amino acids. CDR3 amino acids: CTSSRTLAGGSYEQYF. The CDR3 DNA reads TGCACCAGCAGCCGGACCCTAGCGGGGGGATCCTACGAGCAGTACTTC.

The chain combines TRBV6-5 with TRBJ1-1; 7 bases agree with TRBD1. The V and J ends lost 7 bases and 1 base, in that order; junction bases with no gene match: 6. Germline loops: CDR1 MNHEY, CDR2 SVGAGI. The CDR3 contains 14 residues. This CDR3 is CASNTGVANTEAFF. The DNA of the CDR3 is TGTGCCAGCAACACAGGGGTCGCGAACACTGAAGCTTTCTTT.

J is TRBJ1-5 and V is TRBV6-5, with 10 bases matching TRBD1. This CDR3 is built from 15 residues. The trim removed 6 bases at V and 2 bases at J, leaving 4 bases unmatched. In germline, CDR1 is MNHEY, CDR2 SVGAGI. CDR3: CASRTGTGGNQPQHF. The CDR3 bases are TGTGCCAGCAGGACCGGGACAGGGGGCAATCAGCCCCAGCATTTT.

This sequence joins TRBV27 and TRBJ2-2, with 9 bases fitting TRBD1. With 3 bases clipped from V and 1 base from J, the junction kept 9 bases outside the gene matches. The germline gives CDR1 MNHEY, CDR2 SMNVEV (reference sequence). This CDR3 is built from 18 residues. CDR3 nucleotide sequence: TGTGCCAGCAGTTTTTTTTCGGGGGGACAGGGGAACACCGGGGAGCTGTTTTTT. This translates into CASSFFSGGQGNTGELFF.

Here the CDR3 reads CASRDRGGNEKLFF. As DNA, the CDR3 is TGCGCCTCACGGGACAGGGGAGGTAATGAAAAACTGTTTTTT. This chain links TRBV5-1 with TRBJ1-4; TRBD1 aligns across 10 bases. Per germline, CDR1 SGHRS and CDR2 YFSETQ. After removal of 10 bases from V and 4 bases from J, the junction contained 7 bases not matched to a gene. There are 14 residues in the CDR3.